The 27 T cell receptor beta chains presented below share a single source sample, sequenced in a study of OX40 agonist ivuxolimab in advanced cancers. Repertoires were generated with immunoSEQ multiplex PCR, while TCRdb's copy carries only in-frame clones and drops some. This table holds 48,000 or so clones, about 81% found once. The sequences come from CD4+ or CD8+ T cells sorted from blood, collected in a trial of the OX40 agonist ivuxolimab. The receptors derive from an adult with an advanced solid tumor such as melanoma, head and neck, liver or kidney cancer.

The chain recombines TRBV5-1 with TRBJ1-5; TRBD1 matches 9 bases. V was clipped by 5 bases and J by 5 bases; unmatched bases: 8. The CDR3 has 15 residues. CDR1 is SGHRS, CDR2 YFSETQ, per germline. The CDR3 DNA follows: TGCGCCAGCAGGGCCGGGACAGGGTTAGATCAGCCCCAGCATTTT. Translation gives CASRAGTGLDQPQHF.

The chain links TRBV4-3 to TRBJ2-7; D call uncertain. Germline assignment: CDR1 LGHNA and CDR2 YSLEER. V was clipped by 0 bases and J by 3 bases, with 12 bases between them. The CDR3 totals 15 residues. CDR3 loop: CASSQDRFSVYEQYF. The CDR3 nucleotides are TGCGCCAGCAGCCAAGATCGTTTCTCGGTCTACGAGCAGTACTTC.

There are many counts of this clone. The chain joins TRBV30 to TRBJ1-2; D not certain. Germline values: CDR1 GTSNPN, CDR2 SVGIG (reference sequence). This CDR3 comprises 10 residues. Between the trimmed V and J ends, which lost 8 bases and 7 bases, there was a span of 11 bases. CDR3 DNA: TGTGCCCGGGCAGGTCTTGGCTACACCTTC. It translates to CARAGLGYTF. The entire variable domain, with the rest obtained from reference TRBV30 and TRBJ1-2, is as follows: SQTIHQWPATLVQPVGSPLSLECTVEGTSNPNLYWYRQAAGRGLQLLFYSVGIGQISSEVPQNLSASRPQDRQFILSSKKLLLSDSGFYLCARAGLGYTFGSGTRLTVV.

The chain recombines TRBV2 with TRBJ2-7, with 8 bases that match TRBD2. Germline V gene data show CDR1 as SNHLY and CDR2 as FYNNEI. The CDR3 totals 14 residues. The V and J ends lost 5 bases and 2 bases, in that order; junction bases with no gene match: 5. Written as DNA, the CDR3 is TGTGCCAGCAGTTTTAGCGGGATAACCTACGAGCAGTACTTC. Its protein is CASSFSGITYEQYF.

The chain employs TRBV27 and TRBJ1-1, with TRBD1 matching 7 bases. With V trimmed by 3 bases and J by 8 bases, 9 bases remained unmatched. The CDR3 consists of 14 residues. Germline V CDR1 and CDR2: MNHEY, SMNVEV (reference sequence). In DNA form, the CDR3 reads TGTGCCAGCAGTTTTAAGAACTCGGGACAGGAAGCTTTCTTT. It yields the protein CASSFKNSGQEAFF.

The CDR3 loop is CASSQDTANYGYTF. For the CDR3, the DNA is TGTGCCAGCAGCCAGGACACAGCTAACTATGGCTACACCTTC. This chain links TRBV7-2 with TRBJ1-2; D might be TRBD1 (5 bases). Germline-derived CDR1 and CDR2 are SGHTA and FQGNSA. With 5 bases removed from V and 0 bases from J, the gap between germline ends came to 10 bases. CDR3 length: 14 amino acids.

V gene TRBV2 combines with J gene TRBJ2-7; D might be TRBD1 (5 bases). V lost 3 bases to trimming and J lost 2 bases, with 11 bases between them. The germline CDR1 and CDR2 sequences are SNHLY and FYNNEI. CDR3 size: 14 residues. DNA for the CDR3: TGTGCCAGCAGTGACAGGACACGGACCTACGAGCAGTACTTC. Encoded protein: CASSDRTRTYEQYF.

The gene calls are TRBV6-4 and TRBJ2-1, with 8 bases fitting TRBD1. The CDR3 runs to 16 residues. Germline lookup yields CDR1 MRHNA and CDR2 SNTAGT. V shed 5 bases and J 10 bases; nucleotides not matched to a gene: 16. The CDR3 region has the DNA TGTGCCAGCAGTATGTCCGGGACAGGTCGTTTAGGGGAGCAGTTCTTC. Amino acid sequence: CASSMSGTGRLGEQFF.

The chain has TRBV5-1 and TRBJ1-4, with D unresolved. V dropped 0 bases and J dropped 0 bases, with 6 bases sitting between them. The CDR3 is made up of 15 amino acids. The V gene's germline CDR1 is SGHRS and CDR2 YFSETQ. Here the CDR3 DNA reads TGCGCCAGCAGCTTGGGCGGGGCAACTAATGAAAAACTGTTTTTT. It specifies CASSLGGATNEKLFF.

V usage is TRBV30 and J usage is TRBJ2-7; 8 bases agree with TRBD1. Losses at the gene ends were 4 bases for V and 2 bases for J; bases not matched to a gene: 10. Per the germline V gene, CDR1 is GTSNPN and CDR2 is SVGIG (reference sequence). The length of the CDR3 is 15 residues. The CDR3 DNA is TGTGCCTGGATCGACCCAGGGGGCGGACCCTACGAGCAGTACTTC. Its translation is CAWIDPGGGPYEQYF.

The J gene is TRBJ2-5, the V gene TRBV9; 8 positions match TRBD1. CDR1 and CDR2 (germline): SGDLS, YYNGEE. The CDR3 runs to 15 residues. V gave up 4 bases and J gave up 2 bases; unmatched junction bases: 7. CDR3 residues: CASSSGGAGQETQYF. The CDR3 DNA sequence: TGTGCCAGCAGCTCAGGGGGCGCGGGGCAAGAGACCCAGTACTTC.

CDR3 amino acids: CASSSGDRGYTF. The CDR3 coding sequence is TGTGCCAGCTCATCCGGAGATCGGGGCTACACCTTC. The V and J genes are TRBV18 and TRBJ1-2, with D hard to call. Trimming cost V 5 bases and J 8 bases, with 12 bases left between them. Germline V gene data show CDR1 as KGHSH and CDR2 as LQKENI. There are 12 residues in the CDR3.

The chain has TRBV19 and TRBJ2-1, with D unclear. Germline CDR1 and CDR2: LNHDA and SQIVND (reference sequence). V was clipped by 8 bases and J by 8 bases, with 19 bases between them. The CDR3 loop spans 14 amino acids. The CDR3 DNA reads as TGTGCCAGTGAAAATCCGAGTGGGCTCGATGAGCAGTTCTTC. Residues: CASENPSGLDEQFF.

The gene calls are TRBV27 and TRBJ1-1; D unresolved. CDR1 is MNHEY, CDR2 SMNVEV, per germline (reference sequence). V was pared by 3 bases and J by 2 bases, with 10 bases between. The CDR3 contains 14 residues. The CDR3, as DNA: TGTGCCAGCAGTTTTATCGGTTTTAACACTGAAGCTTTCTTT. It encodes CASSFIGFNTEAFF.

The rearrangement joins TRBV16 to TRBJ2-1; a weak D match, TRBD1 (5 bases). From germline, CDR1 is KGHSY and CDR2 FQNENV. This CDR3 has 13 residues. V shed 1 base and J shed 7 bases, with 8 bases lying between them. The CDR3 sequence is CASSQLQVNEQFF. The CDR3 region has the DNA TGTGCCAGCAGCCAATTACAGGTTAATGAGCAGTTCTTC.

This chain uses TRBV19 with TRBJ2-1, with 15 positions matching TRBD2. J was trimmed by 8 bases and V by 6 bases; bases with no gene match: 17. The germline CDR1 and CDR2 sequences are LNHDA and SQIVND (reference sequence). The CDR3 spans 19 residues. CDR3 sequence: CASSNMGQGTSGRIDEQFF. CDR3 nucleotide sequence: TGTGCCAGTAGCAATATGGGACAAGGGACTAGCGGGAGGATCGATGAGCAGTTCTTC. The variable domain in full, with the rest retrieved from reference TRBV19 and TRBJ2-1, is DGGITQSPKYLFRKEGQNVTLSCEQNLNHDAMYWYRQDPGQGLRLIYYSQIVNDFQKGDIAEGYSVSREKKESFPLTVTSAQKNPTAFYLCASSNMGQGTSGRIDEQFFGPGTRLTVL.

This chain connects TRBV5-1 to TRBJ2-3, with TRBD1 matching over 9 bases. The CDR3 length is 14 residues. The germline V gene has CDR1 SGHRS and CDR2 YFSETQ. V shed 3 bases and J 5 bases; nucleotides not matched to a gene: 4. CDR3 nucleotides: TGCGCCAGCAGCTGGGGACAGGGAAGAGATACGCAGTATTTT. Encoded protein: CASSWGQGRDTQYF.

The CDR3 here is CASSIGDVAYGYTF. The CDR3 region has the DNA TGTGCCAGTAGTATTGGGGACGTTGCCTATGGCTACACCTTC. The rearrangement joins TRBV19 to TRBJ1-2; weak D call: TRBD1 (5 bases). Trimming shortened V by 3 bases and J by 4 bases, and 12 bases separated the two germline ends. The CDR3 runs to 14 residues. CDR1 and CDR2 from the germline V gene are LNHDA and SQIVND (reference sequence).

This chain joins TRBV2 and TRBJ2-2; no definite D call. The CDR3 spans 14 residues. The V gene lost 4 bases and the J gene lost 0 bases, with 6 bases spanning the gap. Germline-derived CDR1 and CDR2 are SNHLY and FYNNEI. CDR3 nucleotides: TGTGCCAGCAGTGGGGCAGCGAACACCGGGGAGCTGTTTTTT. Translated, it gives CASSGAANTGELFF. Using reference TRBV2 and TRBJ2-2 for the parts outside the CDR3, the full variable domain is EPEVTQTPSHQVTQMGQEVILRCVPISNHLYFYWYRQILGQKVEFLVSFYNNEISEKSEIFDDQFSVERPDGSNFTLKIRSTKLEDSAMYFCASSGAANTGELFFGEGSRLTVL.

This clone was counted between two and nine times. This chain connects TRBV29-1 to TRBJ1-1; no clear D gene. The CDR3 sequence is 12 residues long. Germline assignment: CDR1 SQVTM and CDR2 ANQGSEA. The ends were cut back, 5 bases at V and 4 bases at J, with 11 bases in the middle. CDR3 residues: CSVRAAGTEAFF. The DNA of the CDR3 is TGCAGCGTTAGGGCAGCTGGCACTGAAGCTTTCTTT.

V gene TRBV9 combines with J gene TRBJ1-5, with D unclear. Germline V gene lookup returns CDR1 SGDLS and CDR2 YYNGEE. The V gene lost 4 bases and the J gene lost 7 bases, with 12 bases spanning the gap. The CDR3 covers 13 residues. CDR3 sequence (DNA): TGTGCCAGCAGCAGGTACTCGGGACAGCCCCAGCATTTT. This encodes CASSRYSGQPQHF.

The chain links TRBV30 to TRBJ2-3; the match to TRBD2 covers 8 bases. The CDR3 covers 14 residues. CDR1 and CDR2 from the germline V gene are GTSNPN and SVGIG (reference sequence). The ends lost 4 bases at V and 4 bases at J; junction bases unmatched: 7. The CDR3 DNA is TGTGCCTGGACCGTAGCGGGATTGGCAGATACGCAGTATTTT. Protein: CAWTVAGLADTQYF.

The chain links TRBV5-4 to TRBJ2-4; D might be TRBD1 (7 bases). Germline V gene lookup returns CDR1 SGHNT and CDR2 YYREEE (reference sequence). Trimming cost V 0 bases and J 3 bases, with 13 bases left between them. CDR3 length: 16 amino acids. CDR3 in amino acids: CASSLAGGRVKNIQYF. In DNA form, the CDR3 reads TGTGCCAGCAGCTTGGCAGGGGGGCGCGTCAAAAACATTCAGTACTTC.

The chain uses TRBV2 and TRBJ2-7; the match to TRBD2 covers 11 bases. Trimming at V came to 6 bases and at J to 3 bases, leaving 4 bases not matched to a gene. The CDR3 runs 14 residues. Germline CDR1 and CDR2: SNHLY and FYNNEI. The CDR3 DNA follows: TGTGCCAGCAGGACCGGGACTAGCGGCTACGAGCAGTACTTC. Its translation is CASRTGTSGYEQYF.

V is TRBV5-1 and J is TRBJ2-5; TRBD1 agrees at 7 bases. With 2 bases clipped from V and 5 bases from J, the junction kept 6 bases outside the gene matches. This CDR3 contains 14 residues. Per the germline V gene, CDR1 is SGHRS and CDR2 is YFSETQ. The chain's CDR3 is CASSLGGARETQYF. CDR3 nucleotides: TGCGCCAGCAGCTTAGGGGGCGCACGGGAGACCCAGTACTTC. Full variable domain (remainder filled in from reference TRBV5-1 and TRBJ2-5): KAGVTQTPRYLIKTRGQQVTLSCSPISGHRSVSWYQQTPGQGLQFLFEYFSETQRNKGNFPGRFSGRQFSNSRSEMNVSTLELGDSALYLCASSLGGARETQYFGPGTRLLVL.

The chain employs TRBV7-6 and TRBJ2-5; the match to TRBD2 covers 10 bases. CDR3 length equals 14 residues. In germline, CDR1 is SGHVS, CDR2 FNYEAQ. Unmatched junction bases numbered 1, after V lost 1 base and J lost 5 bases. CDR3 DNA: TGTGCCAGCAGCTTAGTAGCGGGAGGCGAGACCCAGTACTTC. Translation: CASSLVAGGETQYF.

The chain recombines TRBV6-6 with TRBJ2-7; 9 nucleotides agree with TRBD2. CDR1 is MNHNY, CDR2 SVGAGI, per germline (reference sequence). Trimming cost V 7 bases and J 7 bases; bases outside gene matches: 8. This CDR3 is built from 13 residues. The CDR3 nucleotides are TGTGCCAGCAAGGTAGCGGGAGCGGGTGAGCAGTACTTC. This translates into CASKVAGAGEQYF.